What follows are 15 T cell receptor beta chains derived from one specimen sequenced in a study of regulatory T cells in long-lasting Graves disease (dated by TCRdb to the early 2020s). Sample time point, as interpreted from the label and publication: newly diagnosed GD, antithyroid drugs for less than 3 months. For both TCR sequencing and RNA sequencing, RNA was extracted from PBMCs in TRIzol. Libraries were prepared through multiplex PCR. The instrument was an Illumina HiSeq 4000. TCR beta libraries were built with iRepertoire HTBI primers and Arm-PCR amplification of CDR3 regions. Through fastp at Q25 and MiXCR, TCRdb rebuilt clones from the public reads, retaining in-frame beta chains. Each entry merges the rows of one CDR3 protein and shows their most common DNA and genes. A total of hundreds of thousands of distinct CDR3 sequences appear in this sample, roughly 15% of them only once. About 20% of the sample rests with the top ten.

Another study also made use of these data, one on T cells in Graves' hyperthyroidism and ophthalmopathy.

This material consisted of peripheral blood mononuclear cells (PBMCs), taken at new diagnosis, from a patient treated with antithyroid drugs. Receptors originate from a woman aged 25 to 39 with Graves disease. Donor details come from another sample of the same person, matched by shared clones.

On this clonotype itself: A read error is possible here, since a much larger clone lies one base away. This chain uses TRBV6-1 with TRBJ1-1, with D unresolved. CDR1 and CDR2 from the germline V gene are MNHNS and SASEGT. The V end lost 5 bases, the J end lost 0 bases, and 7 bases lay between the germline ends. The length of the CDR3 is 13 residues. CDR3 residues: CASSSKMNTEAFF. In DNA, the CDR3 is TGTGCCAGCAGTAGCAAGATGAACACTGAAGCTTTCTTT.

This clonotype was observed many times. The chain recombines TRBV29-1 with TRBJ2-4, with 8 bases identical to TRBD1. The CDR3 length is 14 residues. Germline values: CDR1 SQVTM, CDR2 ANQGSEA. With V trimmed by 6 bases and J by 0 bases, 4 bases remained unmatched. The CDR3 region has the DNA TGCAGCGTCAAGACAGGGGCAGCCAAAAACATTCAGTACTTC. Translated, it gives CSVKTGAAKNIQYF.

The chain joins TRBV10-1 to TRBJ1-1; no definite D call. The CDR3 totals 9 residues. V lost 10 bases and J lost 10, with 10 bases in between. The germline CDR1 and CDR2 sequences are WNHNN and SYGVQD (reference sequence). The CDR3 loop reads CATEIRAFF. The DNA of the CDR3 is TGCGCCACCGAGATTCGAGCTTTCTTT.

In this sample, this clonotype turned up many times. CDR3 in DNA: TGTGCCATCAGTTGGACTAGCGGATCCTACGAGCAGTACTTC. This gives the protein CAISWTSGSYEQYF. The chain links TRBV10-3 to TRBJ2-7, with 10 positions matching TRBD2. Germline V gives CDR1 ENHRY, CDR2 SYGVKD. V dropped 5 bases and J dropped 1; count of bases not matched to a gene: 2. The CDR3 is 14 amino acids.

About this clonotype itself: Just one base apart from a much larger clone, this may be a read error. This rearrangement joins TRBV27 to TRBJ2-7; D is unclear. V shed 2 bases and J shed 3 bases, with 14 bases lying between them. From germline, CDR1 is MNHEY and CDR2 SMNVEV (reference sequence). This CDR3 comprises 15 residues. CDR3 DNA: TGTGCCAGCAGTTTAAAAGGTTGGGCTGGCTACGAGCAGTACTTC. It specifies CASSLKGWAGYEQYF.

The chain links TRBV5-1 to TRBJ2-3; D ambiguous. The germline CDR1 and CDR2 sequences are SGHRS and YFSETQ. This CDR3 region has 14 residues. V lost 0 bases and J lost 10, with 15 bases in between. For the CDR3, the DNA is TGCGCCAGCAGCTTGGCCTCGGACCCTTCACCGCAGTATTTT. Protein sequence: CASSLASDPSPQYF.

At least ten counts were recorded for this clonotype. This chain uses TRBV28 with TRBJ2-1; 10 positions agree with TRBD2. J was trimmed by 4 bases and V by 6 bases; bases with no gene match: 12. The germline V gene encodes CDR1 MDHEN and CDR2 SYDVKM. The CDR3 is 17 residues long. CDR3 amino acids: CASRRVLLAGGYNEQFF. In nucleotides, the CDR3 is TGTGCCAGCAGACGGGTTCTGTTAGCGGGAGGATACAATGAGCAGTTCTTC.

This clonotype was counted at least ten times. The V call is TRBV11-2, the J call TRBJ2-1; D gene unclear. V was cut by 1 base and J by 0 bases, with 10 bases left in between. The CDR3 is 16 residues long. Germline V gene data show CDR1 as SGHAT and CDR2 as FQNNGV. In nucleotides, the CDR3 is TGTGCCAGCAGCTTAGGAACGGTCAGCTCCTACAATGAGCAGTTCTTC. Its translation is CASSLGTVSSYNEQFF.

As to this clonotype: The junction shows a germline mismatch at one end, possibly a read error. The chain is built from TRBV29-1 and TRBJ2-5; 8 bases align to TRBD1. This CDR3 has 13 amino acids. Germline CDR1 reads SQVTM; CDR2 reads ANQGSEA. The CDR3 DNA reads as TGCAGCGTGTGGGGACAGGAACAAGAGACCCTGTACTTC. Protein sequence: CSVWGQEQETLYF.

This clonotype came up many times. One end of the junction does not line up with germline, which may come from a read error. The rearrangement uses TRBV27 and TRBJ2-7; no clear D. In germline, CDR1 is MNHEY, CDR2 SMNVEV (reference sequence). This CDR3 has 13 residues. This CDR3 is CASSLSSSSEQYF. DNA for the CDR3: TGTGCCAGCAGTTTATCGTCTTCCTCCGAGCAGTACTTC.

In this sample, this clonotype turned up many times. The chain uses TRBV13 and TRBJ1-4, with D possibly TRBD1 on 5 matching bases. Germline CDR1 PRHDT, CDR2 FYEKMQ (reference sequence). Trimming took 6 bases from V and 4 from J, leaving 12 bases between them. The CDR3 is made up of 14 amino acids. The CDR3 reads CASSYRSGNEKLFF. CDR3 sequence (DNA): TGTGCCAGCAGTTACAGGTCTGGTAATGAAAAACTGTTTTTT.

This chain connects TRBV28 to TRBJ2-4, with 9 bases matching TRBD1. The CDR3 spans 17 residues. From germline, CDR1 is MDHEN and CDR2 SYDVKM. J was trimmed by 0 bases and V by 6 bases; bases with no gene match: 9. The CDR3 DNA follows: TGTGCCAGCAGCCGGGACAGGGACCGCTTAGCCAAAAACATTCAGTACTTC. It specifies CASSRDRDRLAKNIQYF.

CDR3: CASSLVQIRAEAFF. The CDR3 nucleotides read TGTGCCAGCAGCTTAGTACAGATAAGGGCTGAAGCTTTCTTT. The rearrangement links TRBV7-9 to TRBJ1-1; no clear D. The germline V and J ends were trimmed by 1 base and 6 bases, with 12 bases remaining between them. Germline V gives CDR1 SEHNR, CDR2 FQNEAQ (reference sequence). This CDR3 contains 14 residues.

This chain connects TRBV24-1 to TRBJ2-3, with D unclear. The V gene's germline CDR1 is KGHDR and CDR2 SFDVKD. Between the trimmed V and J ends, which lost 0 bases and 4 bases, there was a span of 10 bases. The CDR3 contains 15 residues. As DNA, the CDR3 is TGTGCCACCAGTGATTTGAAAGGGTTCGCAGATACGCAGTATTTT. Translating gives CATSDLKGFADTQYF.

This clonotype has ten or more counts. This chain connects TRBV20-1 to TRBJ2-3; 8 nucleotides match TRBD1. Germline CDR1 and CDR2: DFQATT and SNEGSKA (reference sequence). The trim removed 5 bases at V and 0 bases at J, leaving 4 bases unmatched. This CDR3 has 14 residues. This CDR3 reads CSARRGPSTDTQYF. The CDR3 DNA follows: TGCAGTGCTCGCAGGGGGCCTAGCACAGATACGCAGTATTTT.